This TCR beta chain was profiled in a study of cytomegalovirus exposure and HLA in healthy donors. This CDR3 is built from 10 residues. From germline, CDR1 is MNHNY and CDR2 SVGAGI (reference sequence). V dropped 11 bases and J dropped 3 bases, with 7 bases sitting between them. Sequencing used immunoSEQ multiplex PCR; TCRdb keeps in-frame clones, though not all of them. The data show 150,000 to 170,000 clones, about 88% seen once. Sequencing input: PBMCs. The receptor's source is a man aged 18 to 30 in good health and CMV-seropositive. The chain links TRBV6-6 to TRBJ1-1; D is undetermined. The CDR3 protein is CAGGYTEAFF. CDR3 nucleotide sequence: TGTGCCGGAGGGTACACTGAAGCTTTCTTT.